This T cell receptor beta chain was retrieved from a study of blood T cell repertoires in COVID-19. As for the study in general: PBMCs, B-cell-depleted T cells, or T cells provided the cDNA or gDNA that made up the material.

Profiled with immunoSEQ multiplex PCR; TCRdb holds only in-frame clones, not every one. The data hold 380,000 or so clones, with 88% observed a single time. The germline CDR1 and CDR2 sequences are SGHTA and FQGNSA. The CDR3 consists of 16 residues. With V trimmed by 5 bases and J by 0 bases, 6 bases remained unmatched. This sequence joins TRBV7-2 and TRBJ1-3; 8 bases align to TRBD1. This sequence was found in a woman aged 40 to 50 with acute COVID-19. Source material: PBMCs or T cells enriched from blood (not recorded which). Written as DNA, the CDR3 is TGTGCCAGCAGCACGACAGGGGCGAGCTCTGGAAACACCATATATTTT. This gives the protein CASSTTGASSGNTIYF. The full variable domain, completed using reference TRBV7-2 and TRBJ1-3, is GAGVSQSPSNKVTEKGKDVELRCDPISGHTALYWYRQSLGQGLEFLIYFQGNSAPDKSGLPSDRFSAERTGGSVSTLTIQRTQQEDSAVYLCASSTTGASSGNTIYFGEGSWLTVV.